A selection of T cell receptor beta chains follows, all from one sample in a study of blood T cell repertoires in COVID-19. Only in-frame clones appear in the TCRdb table, and some are missing; sequencing was by immunoSEQ multiplex PCR. In the table there are roughly 420,000 clones, roughly 90% of which are singletons. Sequencing was performed on PBMCs or T cells enriched from blood (not recorded which). The receptors derive from a woman in her 30s with acute COVID-19. Both conserved end residues are part of each CDR3. A D gene is named only where the DNA matches it firmly. A row's size may be missing; if present it is once, few, many or a size class.

>TRBV3-1/TRBV3-2|TRBJ1-2|-|few
TGTGCCAGCAGCCAAGGAGGGGGTAAGAGCTATGGCTACACCTTC
CASSQGGGKSYGYTF
>TRBV29-1|TRBJ2-7|-|-
TGCAGCGTCAGGAAGTGGTCCTCCTCCTACGAGCAGTACTTC
CSVRKWSSSYEQYF
>TRBV6-6|TRBJ2-7|-|-
TGTGCCAGCAGACCCGGAGGGGTGTCCTACGAGCAGTACTTC
CASRPGGVSYEQYF
>TRBV5-1|TRBJ1-1|TRBD1|-
TGCGCCAGCAGCTTGGTAATACCGAAACCGGGACAGGTTACAAGGGAGTCTGAAGCTTTCTTT
CASSLVIPKPGQVTRESEAFF
>TRBV4-3|TRBJ2-1|TRBD1|-
TGCGCCAGCAGCCACCGACAGGGGTGGGATGAGCAGTTCTTC
CASSHRQGWDEQFF
>TRBV28|TRBJ1-2|-|-
TGTGCCAGCAGTTTACGGGGGTATGGCTACACCTTC
CASSLRGYGYTF
>TRBV9|TRBJ1-6|-|-
TGTGCCAGCAGCGTAGGGGAGAGGCGCAAGATTAATTCACCCCTCCACTTT
CASSVGERRKINSPLHF
>TRBV7-2|TRBJ1-3|-|-
TGTGCCAGCAGCTTGGCCAGGGGAATTTCTGGAAACACCATATATTTT
CASSLARGISGNTIYF
>TRBV7-2|TRBJ2-5|TRBD2|-
TGTGCCAGCAGCGTAACTAGCGGGGGGACCCCCAGGGCCCAGTACTTC
CASSVTSGGTPRAQYF
>TRBV19|TRBJ2-5|-|-
TGTGCCAGTAGTATACTACGAGGAGAGACCCAGTACTTC
CASSILRGETQYF
>TRBV5-6|TRBJ1-3|-|-
TGTGCCAGCAGCTTGGTGGACTCACCCTCTGGAAACACCATATATTTT
CASSLVDSPSGNTIYF
>TRBV5-5|TRBJ2-7|TRBD1|-
TGTGCCAGCAGCGGGCAGGGGGTAGGTTCCTACGAGCAGTACTTC
CASSGQGVGSYEQYF
>TRBV10-3|TRBJ1-2|TRBD1|many
TGTGCCATCAAAAAGACAGGGGACAGCTATGGCTACACCTTC
CAIKKTGDSYGYTF
>TRBV9|TRBJ2-7|-|-
TGTGCCAGCAGCCCCAGCCCCTACGGGACCCTCGGGACTGAGCAGTACTTC
CASSPSPYGTLGTEQYF
>TRBV28|TRBJ2-5|TRBD2|-
TGTGCCAGCAGTTTACCCACCCCAGCGGGGGGGTGGGAGACCCAGTACTTC
CASSLPTPAGGWETQYF
>TRBV25-1|TRBJ2-7|-|once
TGTGCCAGCAGTGCCCTCGGGCAGGGATCCTACGAGCAGTACTTC
CASSALGQGSYEQYF
>TRBV6-4|TRBJ2-1|TRBD2|once
TGTGCCAGCAGTGACGGGCTAGCGGGGGAACTAAATGAGCAGTTCTTC
CASSDGLAGELNEQFF
>TRBV19|TRBJ2-2|TRBD2|-
TGTGCCAGTAGTATCCTAGCGGGGGGCAATTCCGGGGAGCTGTTTTTT
CASSILAGGNSGELFF
>TRBV6-5|TRBJ1-6|-|-
TGTGCCAGCAAAGGGAGCCCGCCCTTTAATTCACCCCTCCACTTT
CASKGSPPFNSPLHF
>TRBV7-3|TRBJ2-1|TRBD2|-
TGTGCCAGCAGCCCCGCACTAGCGGGGTACAATGAGCAGTTCTTC
CASSPALAGYNEQFF
>TRBV4-3|TRBJ1-4|-|-
TGCGCCAGCAGCCAAGAATTGCGACGGGGTAATGAAAAACTGTTTTTT
CASSQELRRGNEKLFF
>TRBV21-1|TRBJ1-4|-|-
TGTGCCACCATTCCAGGGGATGATGAAAAACTGTTTTTT
CATIPGDDEKLFF
>TRBV5-8|TRBJ1-2|-|-
TGTGCCAGCAGCGGCACTAACTATGGCTACACCTTC
CASSGTNYGYTF
>TRBV6-4|TRBJ1-1|-|-
TGTGCCAGCAGTGACTCGTCGGTGCAGGGAGAAGCTTTCTTT
CASSDSSVQGEAFF
>TRBV7-8|TRBJ2-5|TRBD1|-
TGTGCCAGCAGCCTTCGACAGGGCCCAGGCGAGACCCAGTACTTC
CASSLRQGPGETQYF
>TRBV6-1|TRBJ2-7|TRBD1|-
TGTGCCAGCATACAGGGGTCGGGATACGAGCAGTACTTC
CASIQGSGYEQYF
>TRBV6-2/TRBV6-3|TRBJ1-5|TRBD1|-
TGTGCCAGCAGTTACACCGCAGGGGGCGCGGAGAGCAATCAGCCCCAGCATTTT
CASSYTAGGAESNQPQHF
>TRBV6-5|TRBJ2-7|TRBD1|once
TGTGCCAGCAGTTACTGGGGACAGTCCTACGAGCAGTACTTC
CASSYWGQSYEQYF
>TRBV28|TRBJ1-5|-|many
TGTGCCAGCAGCCATCTCCCCCGGGTAAGGAGCAATCAGCCCCAGCATTTT
CASSHLPRVRSNQPQHF
>TRBV6-5|TRBJ1-6|-|few
TGTGCCAGCAGACCCCCGGGGGTTCGAGATTCACCCCTCCACTTT
CASRPPGVRDSPLHF
>TRBV10-3|TRBJ2-3|TRBD2|-
TGTGCCATCAGTCAATTCTTAGCGGGGGAATATACGCAGTATTTT
CAISQFLAGEYTQYF
>TRBV27|TRBJ1-6|-|-
TGTGCCAGCAGTTTAGTAGTCGGACAGAGGAATTCACCCCTCCACTTT
CASSLVVGQRNSPLHF
>TRBV5-4|TRBJ2-3|-|few
TGTGCCAGCAGCTTGGGCGGTTACAGGCCAAGCACAGATACGCAGTATTTT
CASSLGGYRPSTDTQYF
>TRBV12-3/TRBV12-4|TRBJ2-5|-|-
TGTGCCAGCAGTTCGTTCGGAGAGACCCAGTACTTC
CASSSFGETQYF
>TRBV19|TRBJ1-3|TRBD1|few
TGTGCCAGTAGTATTAGAGCGGGACAGGGGCGCTCTGGAAACACCATATATTTT
CASSIRAGQGRSGNTIYF
>TRBV21-1|TRBJ1-5|-|-
TGTGCCAGCAGCAAATTGGCCAGGGGGACCAATCAGCCCCAGCATTTT
CASSKLARGTNQPQHF
>TRBV18|TRBJ1-6|-|-
TGTGCCAGCTCACCAGGACTACCGGGGCAGGGTAATTCACCCCTCCACTTT
CASSPGLPGQGNSPLHF
>TRBV5-1|TRBJ2-1|TRBD2|once
TGCGCCAGCAGCTCCCGGTCGGGACTAGCGGGGGGGCTCTCCTACAATGAGCAGTTCTTC
CASSSRSGLAGGLSYNEQFF
>TRBV9|TRBJ1-2|-|-
TGTGCCAGCAGCGTAGGGGCAGGCCTTTACTATGGCTACACCTTC
CASSVGAGLYYGYTF
>TRBV4-2|TRBJ2-1|TRBD2|-
TGTGCCAGCAGCCCTACGACGATTGCGGGGGTCCTCAATGAGCAGTTCTTC
CASSPTTIAGVLNEQFF
>TRBV3-1/TRBV3-2|TRBJ2-6|TRBD1|-
TGTGCCAGCAGCCAAGAGACAGGGACTGGGGCCAACGTCCTGACTTTC
CASSQETGTGANVLTF
>TRBV2|TRBJ1-2|-|few
TGTGCCAGCAGTGAAGTCGTATCGACAGGAGGCTATGGCTACACCTTC
CASSEVVSTGGYGYTF
>TRBV5-6|TRBJ1-6|-|once
TGTGCCAGCAGCTTGGGTCAGGTGAATTCACCCCTCCACTTT
CASSLGQVNSPLHF
>TRBV4-1|TRBJ1-2|-|-
TGCGCCAGCAGCCTCCTCCGGGACACAAGCTATGGCTACACCTTC
CASSLLRDTSYGYTF
>TRBV29-1|TRBJ2-3|-|-
TGCAGCGTCGGAACAGACAGCACAGATACGCAGTATTTT
CSVGTDSTDTQYF
>TRBV24-1|TRBJ2-3|-|-
TGTGCCACCAGTGATTTGCCCGGGCGGGGCACAGATACGCAGTATTTT
CATSDLPGRGTDTQYF
>TRBV7-8|TRBJ2-2|TRBD1|-
TGTGCCAGCAGCTTAGATACAGGGGGGCACACCGGGGAGCTGTTTTTT
CASSLDTGGHTGELFF
>TRBV30|TRBJ1-5|-|-
TGTGCCTGGAGTGTTTCCCTGTCAGATCAGCCCCAGCATTTT
CAWSVSLSDQPQHF
>TRBV10-1|TRBJ1-1|-|-
TGCGCCAGCAGTACTGACAGTGAAGCTTTCTTT
CASSTDSEAFF
>TRBV3-1/TRBV3-2|TRBJ1-6|TRBD1|-
TGTGCCAGCAGCCCGACAGGGAAGAATTCACCCCTCCACTTT
CASSPTGKNSPLHF
>TRBV2|TRBJ2-3|-|few
TGTGCCAGTGGGACTGCAGATACGCAGTATTTT
CASGTADTQYF
>TRBV5-1|TRBJ1-4|-|-
TGCGCCAGCAGCTTGAACACAGTACCCAATGAAAAACTGTTTTTT
CASSLNTVPNEKLFF
>TRBV5-4|TRBJ1-2|TRBD1|-
TGTGCCAGCAGTGGGACAGGGGGCTATGGCTACACCTTC
CASSGTGGYGYTF
>TRBV13|TRBJ2-7|-|-
TGTGCCAGCAGCTTATCGGAGTTGCGACGTGTCAACGAGCAGTACTTC
CASSLSELRRVNEQYF
>TRBV9|TRBJ1-2|TRBD1|once
TGTGCCAGCAGGCAATCCAGGGGGCGCGGGGCTAACTATGGCTACACCTTC
CASRQSRGRGANYGYTF
>TRBV4-1|TRBJ1-4|-|-
TGCGCCAGCAGCCCACTCTCGGCAGGGATGGAGGAAAAACTGTTTTTT
CASSPLSAGMEEKLFF
>TRBV25-1|TRBJ2-7|-|-
TGTGCCAGCAGTGAAGAGGTAGTGCAGTACTTC
CASSEEVVQYF
>TRBV7-6|TRBJ2-3|-|-
TGTGCCAGCAGCCAGAACCCGAATACGCAGTATTTT
CASSQNPNTQYF
>TRBV24-1|TRBJ1-1|TRBD1|-
TGTGCCACCAGGGCCGGGACAGGTGCGAACACTGAAGCTTTCTTT
CATRAGTGANTEAFF